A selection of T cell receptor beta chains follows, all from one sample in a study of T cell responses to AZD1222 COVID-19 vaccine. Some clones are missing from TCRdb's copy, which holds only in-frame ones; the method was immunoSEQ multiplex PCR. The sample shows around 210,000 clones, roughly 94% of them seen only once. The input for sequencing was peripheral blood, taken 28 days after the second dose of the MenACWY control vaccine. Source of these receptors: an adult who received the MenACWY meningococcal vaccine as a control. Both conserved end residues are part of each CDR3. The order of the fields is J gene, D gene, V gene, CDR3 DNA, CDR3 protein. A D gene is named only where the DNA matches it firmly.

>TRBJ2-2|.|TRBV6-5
TGTGCCAGCAGCAAAACTAGGGGACCCGGGGAGCTGTTTTTT
CASSKTRGPGELFF
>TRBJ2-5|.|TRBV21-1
TGTGCCAGCAGCGTTGGACCCCGGGGGACCCAGTACTTC
CASSVGPRGTQYF
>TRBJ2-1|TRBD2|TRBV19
TGTGCCAGTAGGCGGGGGGAGGCTTACAATGAGCAGTTCTTC
CASRRGEAYNEQFF
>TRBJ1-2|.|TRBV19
TGTGCCAGTACGGGTCTGCTTAACTATGGCTACACCTTC
CASTGLLNYGYTF
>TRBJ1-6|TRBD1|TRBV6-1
TGTGCCAGCAGGGATACAGGGGAATCACCCCTCCACTTT
CASRDTGESPLHF
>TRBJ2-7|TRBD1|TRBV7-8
TGTGCCAGCAGTCCGGGACAGGGATACGAGCAGTACTTC
CASSPGQGYEQYF
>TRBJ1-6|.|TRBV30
TGTGCCTGGAGTGTAAAGGCAGGAAATTCACCCCTCCACTTT
CAWSVKAGNSPLHF
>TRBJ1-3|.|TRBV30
TGTGCCTGGAGCGGGCCCGCCGGCACCATATATTTT
CAWSGPAGTIYF
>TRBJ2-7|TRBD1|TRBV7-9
TGTGCCAGCAGTTACAAACAAGGGACAGGGGCGTACGAGCAGTACTTC
CASSYKQGTGAYEQYF
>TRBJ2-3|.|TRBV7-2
TGTGCCAGCAGACTAAAGGGTGCCGATACGCAGTATTTT
CASRLKGADTQYF
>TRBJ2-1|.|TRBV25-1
TGTGCCAGCAGTCGGGACTTGGTCCGCTACAATGAGCAGTTCTTC
CASSRDLVRYNEQFF
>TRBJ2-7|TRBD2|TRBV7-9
TGTGCCAGCAGCTTAGAGGGACTAGCGGGAGGAGAGCAGTACTTC
CASSLEGLAGGEQYF
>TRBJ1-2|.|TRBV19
TGTGCCAGTTCGACAAGAGGACATGGCTACACCTTC
CASSTRGHGYTF
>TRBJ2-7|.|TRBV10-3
TGTGCCATCAGTGCGGGGACGGCCACCGAGCAGTACTTC
CAISAGTATEQYF
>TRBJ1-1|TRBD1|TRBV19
TGTGCCAGTAGTATAATCGGGACAGGGGGCCCTGAAGCTTTCTTT
CASSIIGTGGPEAFF
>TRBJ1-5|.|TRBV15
TGTGCCACCAGCAGAAACAGGGTCACGGAGCCCCAGCATTTT
CATSRNRVTEPQHF
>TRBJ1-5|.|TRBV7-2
TGTGCCAGCAGCTTCAGCACGGGAGGTAGCAATCAGCCCCAGCATTTT
CASSFSTGGSNQPQHF
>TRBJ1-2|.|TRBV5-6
TGTGCCAGCAGCTTGGCGGGCGCGGGCGGCTACACCTTC
CASSLAGAGGYTF
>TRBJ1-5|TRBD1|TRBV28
TGTGCCAGCAGTTTAATGGCAGGGGGTATTCGCCAGCCCCAGCATTTT
CASSLMAGGIRQPQHF
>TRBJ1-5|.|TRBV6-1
TGTGCCAGCAGTGAATGGGAAACAGGGCCTATCCATCAGCCCCAGCATTTT
CASSEWETGPIHQPQHF